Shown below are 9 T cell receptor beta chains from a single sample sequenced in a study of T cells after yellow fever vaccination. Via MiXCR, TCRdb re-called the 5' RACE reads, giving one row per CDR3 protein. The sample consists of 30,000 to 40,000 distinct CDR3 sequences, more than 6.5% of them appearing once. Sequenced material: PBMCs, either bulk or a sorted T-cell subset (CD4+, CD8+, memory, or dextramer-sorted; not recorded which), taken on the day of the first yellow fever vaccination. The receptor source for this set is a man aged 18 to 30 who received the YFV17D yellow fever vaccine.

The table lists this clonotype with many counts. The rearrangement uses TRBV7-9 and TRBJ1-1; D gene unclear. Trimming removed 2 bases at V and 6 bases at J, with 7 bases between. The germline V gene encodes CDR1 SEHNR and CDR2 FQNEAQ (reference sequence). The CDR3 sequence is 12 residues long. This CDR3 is CASSLTSAEAFF. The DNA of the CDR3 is TGTGCCAGCAGCTTAACCTCGGCTGAAGCTTTCTTT.

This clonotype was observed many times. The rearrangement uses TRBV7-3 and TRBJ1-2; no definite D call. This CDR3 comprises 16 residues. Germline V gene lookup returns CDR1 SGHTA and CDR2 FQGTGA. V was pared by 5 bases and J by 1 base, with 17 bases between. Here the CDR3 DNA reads TGTGCCAGCAGCCCCGCGCGGCAAGGGTTTAACTATGGCTACACCTTC. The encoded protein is CASSPARQGFNYGYTF.

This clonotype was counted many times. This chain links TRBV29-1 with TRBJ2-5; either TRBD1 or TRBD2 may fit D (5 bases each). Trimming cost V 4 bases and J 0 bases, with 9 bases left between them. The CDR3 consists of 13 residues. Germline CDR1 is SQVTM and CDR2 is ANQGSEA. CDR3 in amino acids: CSVVWGYQETQYF. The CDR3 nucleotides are TGCAGCGTTGTATGGGGGTACCAAGAGACCCAGTACTTC.

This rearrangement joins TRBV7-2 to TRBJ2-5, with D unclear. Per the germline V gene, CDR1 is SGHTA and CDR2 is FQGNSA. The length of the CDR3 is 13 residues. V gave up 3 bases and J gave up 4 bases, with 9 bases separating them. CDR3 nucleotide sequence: TGTGCCAGCAGCTTTGGGGAAAGAGAGACCCAGTACTTC. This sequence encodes CASSFGERETQYF.

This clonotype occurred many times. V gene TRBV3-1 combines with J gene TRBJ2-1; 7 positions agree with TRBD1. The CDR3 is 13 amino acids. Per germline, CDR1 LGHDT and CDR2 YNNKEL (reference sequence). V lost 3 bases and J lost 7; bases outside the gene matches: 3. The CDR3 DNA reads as TGTGCCAGCAGCCAGGCCAGGGGGAATGAGCAGTTCTTC. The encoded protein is CASSQARGNEQFF.

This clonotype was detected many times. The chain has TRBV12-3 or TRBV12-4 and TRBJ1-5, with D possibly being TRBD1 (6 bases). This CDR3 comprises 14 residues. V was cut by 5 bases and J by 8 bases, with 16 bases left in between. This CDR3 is CASSPQGSMEPQHF. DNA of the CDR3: TGTGCCAGCAGTCCACAGGGTTCGATGGAGCCCCAGCATTTT.

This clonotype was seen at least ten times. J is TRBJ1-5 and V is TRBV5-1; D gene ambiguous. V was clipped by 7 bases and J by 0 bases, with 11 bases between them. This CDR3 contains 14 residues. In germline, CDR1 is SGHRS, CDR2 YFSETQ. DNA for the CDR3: TGCGCCAGCTCTCCAGGCCATAGCAATCAGCCCCAGCATTTT. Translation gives CASSPGHSNQPQHF.

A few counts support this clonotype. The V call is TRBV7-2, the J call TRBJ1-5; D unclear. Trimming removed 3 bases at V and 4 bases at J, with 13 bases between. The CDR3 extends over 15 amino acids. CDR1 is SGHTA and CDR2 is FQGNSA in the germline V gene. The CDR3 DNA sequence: TGTGCCAGCAGCTTCGCTGCGGACGGGAATCAGCCCCAGCATTTT. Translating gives CASSFAADGNQPQHF.

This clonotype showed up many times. The CDR3 loop is CASSPGLATDTQYF. In nucleotides, the CDR3 is TGTGCCAGCAGCCCCGGACTGGCCACAGATACGCAGTATTTT. The chain links TRBV7-2 to TRBJ2-3; possible D gene TRBD2, 5 bases. This CDR3 contains 14 residues. Trimming shortened V by 5 bases and J by 2 bases, and 11 bases separated the two germline ends. Germline V gene sequence: CDR1 SGHTA, CDR2 FQGNSA.